This is a list of T cell receptor beta chains from one sample in a study of cytomegalovirus exposure and HLA in healthy donors. Here immunoSEQ multiplex PCR was the method, and the copy in TCRdb shows in-frame clones only, minus some. Of some 130,000 clones in the sample, less than 90% were seen once. Material for sequencing was PBMCs. The receptors here all came from a man aged 18 to 30 in good health and CMV-seronegative. Both conserved end residues are part of each CDR3. D genes are given only for firm matches. For some rows the clone size is stated as once, few or many, or as a class when expanded; others skip it.

J: TRBJ2-5
D: -
V: TRBV5-6
size: -
DNA: TGTGCCAGCAGCAGGGAGACCGGGACCCAGTACTTC
CDR3: CASSRETGTQYF

J: TRBJ1-2
D: TRBD1
V: TRBV28
size: -
DNA: TGTGCCAGCAGTTTTAGGGACAGGGTCTATGGCTACACCTTC
CDR3: CASSFRDRVYGYTF

J: TRBJ2-1
D: -
V: TRBV19
size: once
DNA: TGTGCCAGTAGTATTGGGCAGGGCAGCTACAATGAGCAGTTCTTC
CDR3: CASSIGQGSYNEQFF

J: TRBJ2-7
D: -
V: TRBV5-1
size: few
DNA: TGCGCCAGCAGCAATAGCGGCACGGTTCACGAGCAGTACTTC
CDR3: CASSNSGTVHEQYF

J: TRBJ1-1
D: -
V: TRBV29-1
size: -
DNA: TGCAGCGTTGAAGCCGCGTGGTCTGACACTGAAGCTTTCTTT
CDR3: CSVEAAWSDTEAFF

J: TRBJ1-5
D: -
V: TRBV19
size: few
DNA: TGTGCCAGTAGTATTAGGGAGAGTCAGCCCCAGCATTTT
CDR3: CASSIRESQPQHF

J: TRBJ2-1
D: -
V: TRBV28
size: -
DNA: TGTGCCAGCAGGAAGTATGGCCCTCTCAATGAGCAGTTCTTC
CDR3: CASRKYGPLNEQFF

J: TRBJ1-1
D: -
V: TRBV13
size: -
DNA: TGTGCCAGCAGCTCGATCCTCAGGGGCTTCACTGAAGCTTTCTTT
CDR3: CASSSILRGFTEAFF

J: TRBJ1-2
D: -
V: TRBV10-3
size: -
DNA: TGTGCCATCAGTGAGCTACGGGGGGCGTATGGCTACACCTTC
CDR3: CAISELRGAYGYTF

J: TRBJ1-2
D: TRBD1
V: TRBV5-5
size: -
DNA: TGTGCCAGCAGCGCCGGGACAGGGGTTTCCTTC
CDR3: CASSAGTGVSF

J: TRBJ2-1
D: TRBD1
V: TRBV12-5
size: -
DNA: TGTGCTAGTGGGTTAACGACAGGGAGAAATGAGCAGTTCTTC
CDR3: CASGLTTGRNEQFF

J: TRBJ2-1
D: -
V: TRBV10-3
size: -
DNA: TGTGCCATCAGTGAGACGGGAGTAGTTTACAATGAGCAGTTCTTC
CDR3: CAISETGVVYNEQFF

J: TRBJ2-2
D: -
V: TRBV6-5
size: -
DNA: TGTGCCAGCAGTTACGTGGGGGGTCCCGGGGAGCTGTTTTTT
CDR3: CASSYVGGPGELFF

J: TRBJ2-2
D: TRBD2
V: TRBV7-8
size: -
DNA: TGTGCCAGCAGCTTACTCCCAGCGGGGGTCCCTAGCACCGGGGAGCTGTTTTTT
CDR3: CASSLLPAGVPSTGELFF

J: TRBJ2-7
D: TRBD1
V: TRBV2
size: -
DNA: TGTGCCAGCAGTCCGGGACAGGGATCCTACGAGCAGTACTTC
CDR3: CASSPGQGSYEQYF

J: TRBJ2-1
D: -
V: TRBV5-4
size: -
DNA: TGTGCCAGCAGCCGGGGACAAAGCTCCTACAATGAGCAGTTCTTC
CDR3: CASSRGQSSYNEQFF

J: TRBJ2-7
D: -
V: TRBV2
size: -
DNA: TGTGCCAGCAGTGAATACTCACTGAAGACCTACGAGCAGTACTTC
CDR3: CASSEYSLKTYEQYF

J: TRBJ2-7
D: TRBD1
V: TRBV2
size: few
DNA: TGTGCCAGCAGTGAAGAATGGGACAGACCCTGCTTC
CDR3: CASSEEWDRPCF

J: TRBJ2-5
D: TRBD1
V: TRBV6-6
size: -
DNA: TGTGCCAGCAGTCGACAGGGGGGGACCCAGTACTTC
CDR3: CASSRQGGTQYF

J: TRBJ2-3
D: -
V: TRBV30
size: -
DNA: TGTGCCTGGAGCTTAAGCGGCCGCACAGATACGCAGTATTTT
CDR3: CAWSLSGRTDTQYF

J: TRBJ2-7
D: TRBD1
V: TRBV19
size: few
DNA: TGTGCCAGTAGTATCCGGGACAGGAGGTTCGAGCAGTACTTC
CDR3: CASSIRDRRFEQYF

J: TRBJ2-7
D: -
V: TRBV5-1
size: -
DNA: TGCGCCAGCAGCCTACTTGGTGAGCAGTACTTC
CDR3: CASSLLGEQYF

J: TRBJ2-7
D: TRBD1
V: TRBV18
size: few
DNA: TGTGCCAGCTCACCGGGACAGGGGGCGGACGAGCAGTACTTC
CDR3: CASSPGQGADEQYF